A selection of T cell receptor beta chains follows, all from one sample in a study of blood T cell repertoires in COVID-19. Repertoires were generated with immunoSEQ multiplex PCR, while TCRdb's copy carries only in-frame clones and drops some. The sample includes approximately 670,000 clones, about 87% of them seen just once. The sample comprised peripheral blood. The receptor set was obtained from a woman between 18 and 30 years old with acute or convalescent COVID-19. CDR3s include the opening cysteine and the closing phenylalanine or tryptophan. A D gene is named only where the DNA matches it firmly. Size is omitted from some rows. Given values are once, few, many or a class for expanded clones.

DNA: TGTGCCACCAGCAGAGACAGGTGGCACGAGCAGTACTTC
CDR3: CATSRDRWHEQYF
D: -
J: TRBJ2-7
size: -
V: TRBV15

DNA: TGTGCCACTGGACAGGGAGAGAATTCTGGGGCCAACGTCCTGACTTTC
CDR3: CATGQGENSGANVLTF
D: TRBD1
J: TRBJ2-6
size: -
V: TRBV24-1

DNA: TGTGCCAGCAGCCAAGGGCCAGGGATAGGAGCTTTCTTT
CDR3: CASSQGPGIGAFF
D: -
J: TRBJ1-1
size: -
V: TRBV14

DNA: TGCAGCGCGTCCTCTTGGGGGGGGAACACTGAAGCTTTCTTT
CDR3: CSASSWGGNTEAFF
D: -
J: TRBJ1-1
size: once
V: TRBV29-1

DNA: TGCGCCAGCAGCCTCGAGGAGAACACTGAAGCTTTCTTT
CDR3: CASSLEENTEAFF
D: -
J: TRBJ1-1
size: -
V: TRBV5-1

DNA: TGTGCCAGCAGCCTCCGGGACAGGGATTATGGCTACACCTTC
CDR3: CASSLRDRDYGYTF
D: TRBD1
J: TRBJ1-2
size: -
V: TRBV9

DNA: TGTGCCAGTAGTCCCTTCAGGGGGGTCACCGGGGAGCTGTTTTTT
CDR3: CASSPFRGVTGELFF
D: -
J: TRBJ2-2
size: -
V: TRBV19

DNA: TGTGCCAGCTCTCCGACAGGGGCCGCCTACGAGCAGTACTTC
CDR3: CASSPTGAAYEQYF
D: TRBD1
J: TRBJ2-7
size: -
V: TRBV18

DNA: TGTGCCACCAGCACAGGGATATACGAGCAGTACTTC
CDR3: CATSTGIYEQYF
D: -
J: TRBJ2-7
size: -
V: TRBV15

DNA: TGCGCCAGCAGCTTGGGCCCCGGACTGACCTACGAGCAGTACTTC
CDR3: CASSLGPGLTYEQYF
D: -
J: TRBJ2-7
size: once
V: TRBV5-1

DNA: TGTGCCAGCAGTTACCTTACGGGAACCTATAATTCACCCCTCCACTTT
CDR3: CASSYLTGTYNSPLHF
D: -
J: TRBJ1-6
size: -
V: TRBV6-5

DNA: TGTGCCAGCAGCCTCCGTGACAGGGGGGTTGGCTACACCTTC
CDR3: CASSLRDRGVGYTF
D: TRBD1
J: TRBJ1-2
size: -
V: TRBV3-1/TRBV3-2

DNA: TGTGCCCTGAACCACGGGGAGGGTCAGCCCCAGCATTTT
CDR3: CALNHGEGQPQHF
D: -
J: TRBJ1-5
size: -
V: TRBV30

DNA: TGTGCCAGCACCGCCTTCAGGGGGGTCTACGAGCAGTACTTC
CDR3: CASTAFRGVYEQYF
D: -
J: TRBJ2-7
size: -
V: TRBV11-2

DNA: TGTGCCAGCAGCCGCCCCACTAGCGGGGGAACAGATACGCAGTATTTT
CDR3: CASSRPTSGGTDTQYF
D: TRBD2
J: TRBJ2-3
size: -
V: TRBV7-9

DNA: TGCAGCGTTGCAGCAGGGAGGGAGTATGGCTACACCTTC
CDR3: CSVAAGREYGYTF
D: -
J: TRBJ1-2
size: -
V: TRBV29-1